This T cell receptor beta chain stems from a study of early T cells in non-severe SARS-CoV-2 infection. This clonotype was counted ten times or more. TCRdb re-called the 5' RACE reads through MiXCR, storing one row per CDR3 protein. Of 70,000 to 75,000 distinct CDR3 sequences listed, 9.5% to 15% are singletons. The CDR3 has 17 residues. Germline V gene lookup returns CDR1 LGHNA and CDR2 YNFKEQ. The J segment lost 5 bases and the V segment lost 5 bases, leaving 11 bases of the junction unmatched. The material sequenced was whole blood. This receptor was obtained from an adult who was a healthcare worker with PCR-confirmed SARS-CoV-2 infection or an uninfected control (not recorded which). V is TRBV4-2 and J is TRBJ2-3, with 12 nucleotides matching TRBD2. CDR3 nucleotide sequence: TGTGCCAGCAGCTATTCAACGACTAGCGGGAGTGGAGATACGCAGTATTTT. Translation gives CASSYSTTSGSGDTQYF.